This T cell receptor (beta chain) was documented in a study of blood T cell repertoires in COVID-19. The J segment lost 9 bases and the V segment lost 1 base, leaving 10 bases of the junction unmatched. CDR1 is SGHTA and CDR2 is FQGNSA in the germline V gene. The CDR3 loop spans 15 amino acids. The study assigned cohorts using participant-reported clinical history. Donors in Cohort 3 who had recovered were those with two negative PCRs, healthcare professional clearance, or resolution of their symptoms. TCRdb's copy holds only in-frame clones and misses some; the assay was immunoSEQ multiplex PCR. The sample records roughly 280,000 clones, about 87% being singletons.

The sequencing sample was made of PBMCs or T cells enriched from blood (not recorded which). This sequence joins TRBV7-2 and TRBJ2-7; 9 nucleotides match TRBD2. The clonotype was recovered from a woman aged 45-65 years who had recovered from COVID-19. The CDR3 loop is CASSLELAGVIGQYF. The CDR3 coding sequence is TGTGCCAGCAGCTTAGAGTTAGCGGGAGTAATTGGGCAGTACTTC.